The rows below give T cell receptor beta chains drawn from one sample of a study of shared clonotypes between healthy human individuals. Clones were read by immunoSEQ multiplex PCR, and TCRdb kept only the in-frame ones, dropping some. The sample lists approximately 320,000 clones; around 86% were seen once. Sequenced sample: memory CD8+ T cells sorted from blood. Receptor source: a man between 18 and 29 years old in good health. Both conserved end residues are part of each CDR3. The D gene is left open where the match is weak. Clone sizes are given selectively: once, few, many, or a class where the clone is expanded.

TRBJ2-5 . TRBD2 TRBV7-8 TGTGCCAGCCTGGGAACAGCGGGGTACCAAGAGACCCAGTACTTC CASLGTAGYQETQYF
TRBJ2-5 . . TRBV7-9 TGTGCCAGCAGCTTAGCCAGGATGGAGACCCAGTACTTC CASSLARMETQYF
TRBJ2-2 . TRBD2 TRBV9 TGTGCCAGCAGTGACGGGGGGATCGCCGGGGAGCTGTTTTTT CASSDGGIAGELFF
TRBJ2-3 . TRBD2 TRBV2 TGTGCCAGCAGCGGGACTAGCGGTCTGAGGGATACGCAGTATTTT CASSGTSGLRDTQYF
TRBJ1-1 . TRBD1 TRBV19 TGTGCCAGTAGTATGGGACAGGGTACCACTGAAGCTTTCTTT CASSMGQGTTEAFF
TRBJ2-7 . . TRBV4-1 TGCGCCAGCATGGGGGGTGGGTACGAGCAGTACTTC CASMGGGYEQYF
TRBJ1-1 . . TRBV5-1 TGCGCCAGACCCCCCGGGCAGGAGTTGGGAGCTTTCTTT CARPPGQELGAFF
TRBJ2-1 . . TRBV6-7 TGTGCCAGCAGTTACTCGATGTTGGAGTCGCCCTACAATGAGCAGTTCTTC CASSYSMLESPYNEQFF
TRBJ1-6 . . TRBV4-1 TGCGCCAGCAGCCAAGATAGGACAGACTATAATTCACCCCTCCACTTT CASSQDRTDYNSPLHF
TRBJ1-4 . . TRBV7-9 TGTGCCAGCAGCACAACTAGTAATGAAAAACTGTTTTTT CASSTTSNEKLFF
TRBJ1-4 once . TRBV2 TGTGCCAGCAGTGACGAGGGAGGGGGTGAAAAACTGTTTTTT CASSDEGGGEKLFF
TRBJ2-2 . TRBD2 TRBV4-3 TGCGCCAGCAGCCAAGATGCACTAGCGGGATCGACCGGGGAGCTGTTTTTT CASSQDALAGSTGELFF
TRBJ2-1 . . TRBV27 TGTGCCAGCAGTATTTTCAGGGGAGCGGACCTATACAATGAGCAGTTCTTC CASSIFRGADLYNEQFF
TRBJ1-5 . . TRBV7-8 TGTGCCAGCAGCTTATTACAAGGCCCTAGTCAGCCCCAGCATTTT CASSLLQGPSQPQHF
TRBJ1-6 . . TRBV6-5 TGTGCCAGCAGTTACTTACTAGGGAGGACGGATTCACCCCTCCACTTT CASSYLLGRTDSPLHF
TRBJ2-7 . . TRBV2 TGTGCCAGCAGTGAAGGCCGGACAGCCCCCTACGAGCAGTACTTC CASSEGRTAPYEQYF
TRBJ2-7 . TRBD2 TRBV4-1 TGCGCCAGCAGCCTTATAGCGGGGGGGCGGTACGAGCAGTACTTC CASSLIAGGRYEQYF
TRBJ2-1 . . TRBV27 TGTGCCAGCAATCACGGAGGGGGCGTCGTCTACAATGAGCAGTTCTTC CASNHGGGVVYNEQFF
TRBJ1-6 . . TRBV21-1 TGTGCCAGCAGCAAAGTGTCCAGGCTGATTTCTTCTTCACCCCTCCACTTT CASSKVSRLISSSPLHF
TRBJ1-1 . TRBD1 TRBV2 TGTGCCAGCAGAAACGGACAGGGGTTCCCTGAAGCTTTCTTT CASRNGQGFPEAFF
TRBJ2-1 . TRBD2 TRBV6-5 TGTGCCAGCAGTTGGACTAGCGGATACAATGAGCAGTTCTTC CASSWTSGYNEQFF
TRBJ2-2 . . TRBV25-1 TGTGCCAGCAGTGAAGGAGGGGTCAACACCGGGGAGCTGTTTTTT CASSEGGVNTGELFF
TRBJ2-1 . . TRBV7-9 TGTGCCAGCAGCTTAGGGGGTAGTAGGAATGAGCAGTTCTTC CASSLGGSRNEQFF
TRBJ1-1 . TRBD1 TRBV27 TGTGCCAGCAGTTTATTAACCCCTTACAGGGGCTCTGAAGCTTTCTTT CASSLLTPYRGSEAFF
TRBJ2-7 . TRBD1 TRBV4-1 TGCGCCAGCAGCCGAAAAGGGGACAGGGGATCCTACGAGCAGTACTTC CASSRKGDRGSYEQYF
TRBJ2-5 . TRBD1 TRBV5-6 TGTGCCAGCAGCTCCCCCCTAGAGAAGGGGGCTGAGTTAGAGACCCAGTACTTC CASSSPLEKGAELETQYF
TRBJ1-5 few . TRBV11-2 TGTGCCAGCAGCTTAAAATCGGGGCAAGGAGAGAGCAATCAGCCCCAGCATTTT CASSLKSGQGESNQPQHF
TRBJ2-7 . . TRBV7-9 TGTGCCAGCAGCGCGGACAACTCTGCCTACGAGCAGTACTTC CASSADNSAYEQYF
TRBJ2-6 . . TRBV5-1 TGCGCCAGCAGCTTGTGGGGGGTTCCCCCACCGTCACCCCTCTCTGGGGCCAACGTCCTGACTTTC CASSLWGVPPPSPLSGANVLTF
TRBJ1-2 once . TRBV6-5 TGTGCCAGCAGTTACACGGGGGTCTGGGGCTACACCTTC CASSYTGVWGYTF
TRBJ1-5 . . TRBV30 TGTGCCTGGAGTGTACCAGGGGACGCTCAGCCCCAGCATTTT CAWSVPGDAQPQHF
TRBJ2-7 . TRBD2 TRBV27 TGTGCCAGCGGGGGGGGGTTCCCCTACGAGCAGTACTTC CASGGGFPYEQYF
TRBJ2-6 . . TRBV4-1 TGCGCCAGCAGCCAAACTAAGACAGGACTCGCTGGGGCCAACGTCCTGACTTTC CASSQTKTGLAGANVLTF
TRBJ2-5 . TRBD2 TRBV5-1 TGCGCCAGCAGCTCCGGGACTAGCGGGAGTCTATTACACGAGACCCAGTACTTC CASSSGTSGSLLHETQYF
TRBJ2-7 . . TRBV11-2 TGTGCCAGCAGCTTGGAAAGGGACTACGAGCAGTACTTC CASSLERDYEQYF
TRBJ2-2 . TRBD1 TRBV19 TGTGCCAGTAGTATTCTAGGGCAGGGGGCGACCGGGGAGCTGTTTTTT CASSILGQGATGELFF
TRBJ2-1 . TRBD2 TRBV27 TGTGCCAGCAGTTTAGGGGGTGGGGCGGGGGATGAGCAGTTCTTC CASSLGGGAGDEQFF
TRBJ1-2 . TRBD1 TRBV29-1 TGCAGCGTTTTGCTCGGGACAGAATATGGCTACACCTTC CSVLLGTEYGYTF
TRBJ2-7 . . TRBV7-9 TGTGCCAGCAGCTTGGGCACGACCTACGAGCAGTACTTC CASSLGTTYEQYF
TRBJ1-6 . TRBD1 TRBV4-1 TGCGCCAGCAGCCCGCGCGACAGGGGGAAATCACCCCTCCACTTT CASSPRDRGKSPLHF
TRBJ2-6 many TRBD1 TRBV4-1 TGCGCCAGCAGCCAGGGACCTACAGGGGATGGGGCCAACGTCCTGACTTTC CASSQGPTGDGANVLTF
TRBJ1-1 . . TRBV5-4 TGTGCCAGCAGCCCGGCAGAGGGAACTGAAGCTTTCTTT CASSPAEGTEAFF
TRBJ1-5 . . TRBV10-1 TGCGCCAGCAGTGACCCGGGTCAGCCCCAGCATTTT CASSDPGQPQHF
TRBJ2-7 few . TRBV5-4 TGTGCCAGCAGCTTGGGGTACGAGCAGTACTTC CASSLGYEQYF
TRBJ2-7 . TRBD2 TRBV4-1 TGCGCCAGCAGCCAAGTCTTTCAGCGGGAGGGCCATCGGGAGCAGTACTTC CASSQVFQREGHREQYF
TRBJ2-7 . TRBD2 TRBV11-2 TGTGCCAGCAGCCCGGGACTAGTGCTCTACGAGCAGTACTTC CASSPGLVLYEQYF
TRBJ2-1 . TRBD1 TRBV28 TGTGCCAGCAGTCACCCCGGGACAGCATACAATGAGCAGTTCTTC CASSHPGTAYNEQFF
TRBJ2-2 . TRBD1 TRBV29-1 TGCAGCGTTGAACAGGGGGCCGGGGAGCTGTTTTTT CSVEQGAGELFF
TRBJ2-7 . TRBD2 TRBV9 TGTGCCAGCAGCGTAGGGGGAGCGGGAGGCCAGGAGCAGTACTTC CASSVGGAGGQEQYF
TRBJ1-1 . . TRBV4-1 TGCGCCAGCAGCCGGTATATGGGTGCTAAGAACACTGAAGCTTTCTTT CASSRYMGAKNTEAFF
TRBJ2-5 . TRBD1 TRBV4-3 TGCGCCAGCAGCCAAGATCCGGGACAGGGCTGGGAGACCCAGTACTTC CASSQDPGQGWETQYF
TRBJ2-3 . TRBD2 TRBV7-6 TGTGCCAGCAGCTGGGGACTAGCGGGAGGTAGCACAGATACGCAGTATTTT CASSWGLAGGSTDTQYF
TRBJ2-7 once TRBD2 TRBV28 TGTGCCAGCAGTTTTCCCCGCCCCTGGGGGGGCTACGAGCAGTACTTC CASSFPRPWGGYEQYF
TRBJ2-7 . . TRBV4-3 TGCGCCAGCAGCCAAGATGGGGGGAGAGCGGAGTTC CASSQDGGRAEF
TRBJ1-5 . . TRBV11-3 TGTGCCAGCAGCTTAGAGAAGGTCCGCGATCAGCCCCAGCATTTT CASSLEKVRDQPQHF